This T cell receptor (beta chain) was profiled in a study of control samples from healthy donors and cancer patients. This CDR3 is 14 amino acids long. The germline CDR1 and CDR2 sequences are MNHEY and SVGEGT. J gave up 0 bases and V 5 bases, and 3 bases lay outside the gene matches. Libraries were prepared by immunoSEQ multiplex PCR; TCRdb keeps only in-frame clonotypes and omits some of them. In the table there are about 120,000 clones, more than 80% of which are singletons. This rearrangement joins TRBV6-2 or TRBV6-3 to TRBJ2-7; 8 nucleotides match TRBD1. Sequenced: blood. The TCR sequence derives from a man in his fifties in good health. CDR3 nucleotides: TGTGCCAGCAGTCGGACAGGGAGCTCCTACGAGCAGTACTTC. Translation: CASSRTGSSYEQYF.